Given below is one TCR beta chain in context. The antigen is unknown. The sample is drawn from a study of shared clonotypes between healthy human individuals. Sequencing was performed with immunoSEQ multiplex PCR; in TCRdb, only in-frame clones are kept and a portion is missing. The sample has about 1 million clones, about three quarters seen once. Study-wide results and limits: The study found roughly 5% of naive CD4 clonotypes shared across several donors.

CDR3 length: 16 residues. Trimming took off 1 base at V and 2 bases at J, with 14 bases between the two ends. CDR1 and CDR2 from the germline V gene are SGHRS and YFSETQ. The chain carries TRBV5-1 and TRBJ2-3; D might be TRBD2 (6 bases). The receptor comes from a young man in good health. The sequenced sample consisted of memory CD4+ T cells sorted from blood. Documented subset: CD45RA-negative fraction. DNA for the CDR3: TGCGCCAGCAGCTTGAGCCCGGGACTGCCCACAGATACGCAGTATTTT. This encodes CASSLSPGLPTDTQYF.